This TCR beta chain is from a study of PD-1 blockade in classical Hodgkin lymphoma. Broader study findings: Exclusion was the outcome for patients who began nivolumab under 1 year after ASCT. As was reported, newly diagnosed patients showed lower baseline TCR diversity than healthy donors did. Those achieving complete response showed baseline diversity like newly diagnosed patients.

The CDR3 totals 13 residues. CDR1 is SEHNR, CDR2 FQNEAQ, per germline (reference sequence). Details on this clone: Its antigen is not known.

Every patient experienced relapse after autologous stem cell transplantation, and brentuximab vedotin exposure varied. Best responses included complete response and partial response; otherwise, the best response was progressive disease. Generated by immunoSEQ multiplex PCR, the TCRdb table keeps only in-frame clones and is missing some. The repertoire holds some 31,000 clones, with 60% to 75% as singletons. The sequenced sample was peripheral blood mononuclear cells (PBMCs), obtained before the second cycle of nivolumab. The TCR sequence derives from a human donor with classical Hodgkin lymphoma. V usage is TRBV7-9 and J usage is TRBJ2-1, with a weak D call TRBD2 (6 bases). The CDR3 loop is CARESLEVNEQFF. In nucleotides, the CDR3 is TGTGCTCGGGAGAGTTTAGAGGTAAATGAGCAGTTCTTC.